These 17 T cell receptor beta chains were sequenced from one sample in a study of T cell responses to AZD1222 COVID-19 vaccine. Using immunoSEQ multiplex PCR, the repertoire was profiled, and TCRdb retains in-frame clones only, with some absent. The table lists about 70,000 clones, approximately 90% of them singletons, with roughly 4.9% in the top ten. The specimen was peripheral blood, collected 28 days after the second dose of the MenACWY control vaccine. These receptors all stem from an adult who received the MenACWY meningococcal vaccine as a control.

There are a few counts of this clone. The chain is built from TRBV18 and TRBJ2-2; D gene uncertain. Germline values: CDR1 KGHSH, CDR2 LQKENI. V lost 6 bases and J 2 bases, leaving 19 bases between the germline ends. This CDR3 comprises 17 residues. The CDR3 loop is CASSLNSPSFNTGELFF. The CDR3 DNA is TGTGCCAGCTCCCTCAACTCCCCCTCATTCAACACCGGGGAGCTGTTTTTT.

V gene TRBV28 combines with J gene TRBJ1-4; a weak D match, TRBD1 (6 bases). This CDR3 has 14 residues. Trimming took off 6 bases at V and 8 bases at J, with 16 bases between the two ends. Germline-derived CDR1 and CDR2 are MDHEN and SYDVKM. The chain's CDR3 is CASRKDSGWEKLFF. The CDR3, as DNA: TGTGCCAGCAGGAAGGACAGTGGTTGGGAAAAACTGTTTTTT. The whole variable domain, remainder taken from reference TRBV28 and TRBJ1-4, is DVKVTQSSRYLVKRTGEKVFLECVQDMDHENMFWYRQDPGLGLRLIYFSYDVKMKEKGDIPEGYSVSREKKERFSLILESASTNQTSMYLCASRKDSGWEKLFFGSGTQLSVL.

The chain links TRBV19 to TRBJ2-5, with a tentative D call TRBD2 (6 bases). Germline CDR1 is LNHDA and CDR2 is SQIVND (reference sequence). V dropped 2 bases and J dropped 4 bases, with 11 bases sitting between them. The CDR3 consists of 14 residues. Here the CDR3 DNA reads TGTGCCAGTAGTATAAAGCAGGGAGGAGAGACCCAGTACTTC. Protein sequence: CASSIKQGGETQYF.

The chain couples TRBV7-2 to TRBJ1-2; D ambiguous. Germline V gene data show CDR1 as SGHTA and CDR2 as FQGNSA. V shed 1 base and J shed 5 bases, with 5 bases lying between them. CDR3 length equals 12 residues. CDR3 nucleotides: TGTGCCAGCAGCTTAGAGGAATATGGCTACACCTTC. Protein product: CASSLEEYGYTF.

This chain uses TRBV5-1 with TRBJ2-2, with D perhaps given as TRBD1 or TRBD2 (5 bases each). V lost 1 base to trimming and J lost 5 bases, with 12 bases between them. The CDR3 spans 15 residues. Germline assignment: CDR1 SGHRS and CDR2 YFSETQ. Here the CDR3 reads CASSLRGRETGELFF. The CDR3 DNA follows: TGCGCCAGCAGCTTGAGGGGCCGGGAAACCGGGGAGCTGTTTTTT.

This CDR3 is CASSVAGSDTEAFF. The CDR3 DNA follows: TGCGCCAGCAGTGTGGCAGGGTCGGACACTGAAGCTTTCTTT. The rearrangement uses TRBV10-1 and TRBJ1-1; D may be TRBD1 (5 bases). The CDR3 length is 14 residues. Germline V lookup: CDR1 WNHNN, CDR2 SYGVQD (reference sequence). V gave up 4 bases and J gave up 3 bases, with 12 bases separating them.

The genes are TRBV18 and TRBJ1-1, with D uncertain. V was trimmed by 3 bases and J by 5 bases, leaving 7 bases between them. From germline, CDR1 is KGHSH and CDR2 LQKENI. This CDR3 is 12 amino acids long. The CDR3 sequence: CASSPRRTEAFF. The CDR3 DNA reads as TGTGCCAGCTCACCTAGGAGGACTGAAGCTTTCTTT. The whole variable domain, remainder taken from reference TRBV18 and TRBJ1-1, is NAGVMQNPRHLVRRRGQEARLRCSPMKGHSHVYWYRQLPEEGLKFMVYLQKENIIDESGMPKERFSAEFPKEGPSILRIQQVVRGDSAAYFCASSPRRTEAFFGQGTRLTVV.

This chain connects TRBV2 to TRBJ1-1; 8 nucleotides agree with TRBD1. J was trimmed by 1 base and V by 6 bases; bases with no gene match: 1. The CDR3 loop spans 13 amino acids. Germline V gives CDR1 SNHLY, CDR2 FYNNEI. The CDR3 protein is CASRGQANTEAFF. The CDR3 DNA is TGTGCCAGCAGGGGACAGGCGAACACTGAAGCTTTCTTT.

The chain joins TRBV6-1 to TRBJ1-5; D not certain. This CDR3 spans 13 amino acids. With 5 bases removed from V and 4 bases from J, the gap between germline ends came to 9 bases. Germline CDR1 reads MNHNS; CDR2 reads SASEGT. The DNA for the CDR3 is TGTGCCAGCAGTCGGGGAATGAATCAGCCCCAGCATTTT. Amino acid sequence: CASSRGMNQPQHF.

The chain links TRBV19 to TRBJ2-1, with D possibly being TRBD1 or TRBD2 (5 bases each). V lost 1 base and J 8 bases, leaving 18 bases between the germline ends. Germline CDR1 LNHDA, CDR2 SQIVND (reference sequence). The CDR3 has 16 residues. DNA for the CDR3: TGTGCCAGTAGTATAGGGGGCGGGTTTGTCCTCCATGAGCAGTTCTTC. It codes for CASSIGGGFVLHEQFF.

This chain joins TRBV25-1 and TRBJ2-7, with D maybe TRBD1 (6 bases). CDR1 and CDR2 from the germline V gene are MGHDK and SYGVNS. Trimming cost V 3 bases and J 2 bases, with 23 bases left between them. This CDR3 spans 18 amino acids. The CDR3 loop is CASSDENPGHRGAYEQYF. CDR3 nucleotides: TGTGCCAGCAGTGATGAAAACCCGGGACACCGTGGAGCCTACGAGCAGTACTTC.

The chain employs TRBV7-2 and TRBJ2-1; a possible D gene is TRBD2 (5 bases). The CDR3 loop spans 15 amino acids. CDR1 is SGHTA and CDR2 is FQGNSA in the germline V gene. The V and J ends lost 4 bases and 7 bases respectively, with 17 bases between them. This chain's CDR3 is CASSSSRVGWNEQFF. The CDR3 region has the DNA TGTGCCAGCAGCTCTAGCCGGGTCGGGTGGAATGAGCAGTTCTTC.

The CDR3 loop reads CASSEPDREAFF. CDR3 nucleotides: TGTGCCAGCAGTGAACCGGACAGGGAAGCTTTCTTT. The chain carries TRBV25-1 and TRBJ1-1; 7 bases agree with TRBD1. CDR1 and CDR2 from the germline V gene are MGHDK and SYGVNS. The V gene end was trimmed by 2 bases and the J gene end by 8 bases; junction bases not matched to a gene: 2. This CDR3 is built from 12 residues.

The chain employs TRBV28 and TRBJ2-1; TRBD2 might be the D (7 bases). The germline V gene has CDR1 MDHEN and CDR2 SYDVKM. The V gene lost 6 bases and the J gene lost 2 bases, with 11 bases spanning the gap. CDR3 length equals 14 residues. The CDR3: CASRTRGPYNEQFF. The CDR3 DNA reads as TGTGCCAGCAGAACGCGGGGGCCCTACAATGAGCAGTTCTTC.

CDR3 nucleotide sequence: TGCAGCGCCGAGGACAGACGGAACACTGAAGCTTTCTTT. Protein: CSAEDRRNTEAFF. This chain joins TRBV29-1 and TRBJ1-1; D is possibly TRBD1 (6 bases). CDR1 and CDR2 from the germline V gene are SQVTM and ANQGSEA. V lost 7 bases and J 1 base, leaving 13 bases between the germline ends. This CDR3 is 13 amino acids long.

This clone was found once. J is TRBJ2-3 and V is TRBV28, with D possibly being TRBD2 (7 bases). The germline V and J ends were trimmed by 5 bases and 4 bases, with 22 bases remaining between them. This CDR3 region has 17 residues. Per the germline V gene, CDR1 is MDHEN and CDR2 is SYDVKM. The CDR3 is CASSLRGAGVVADTQYF. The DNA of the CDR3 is TGTGCCAGCAGTCTCCGGGGGGCAGGGGTGGTCGCAGATACGCAGTATTTT.

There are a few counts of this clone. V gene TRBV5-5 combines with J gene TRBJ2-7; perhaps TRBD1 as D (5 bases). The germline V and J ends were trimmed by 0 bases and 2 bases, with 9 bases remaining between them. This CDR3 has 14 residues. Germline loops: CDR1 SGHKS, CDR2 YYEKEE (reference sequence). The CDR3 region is CASSLGQTPYEQYF. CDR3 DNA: TGTGCCAGCAGCTTGGGACAGACACCCTACGAGCAGTACTTC.